The source of this T cell receptor beta chain is a study of early T cells in non-severe SARS-CoV-2 infection. Study-level background: Whole-blood bulk RNA, unsorted, was sequenced, and chains were unpaired. General observations from the study: Using VDJdb, the matching emphasized anti-spike CD8 responses while missing private and CD4 specificities.

In this sample, this clonotype turned up a few times. The antigen is not known. Each cDNA molecule carried a unique molecular identifier. MiXCR, run by TCRdb on the 5' RACE reads, gives a single entry per CDR3 protein. The data contain tens of thousands of distinct CDR3 sequences, around 19% of them singletons. V lost 5 bases and J lost 5; bases outside the gene matches: 8. The CDR3 has 16 residues. Germline lookup yields CDR1 MDHEN and CDR2 SYDVKM. The rearrangement uses TRBV28 and TRBJ2-7, with 14 nucleotides matching TRBD2. The source material was whole blood, sampled at baseline. This clonotype was obtained from an adult who was a healthcare worker with PCR-confirmed SARS-CoV-2 infection or an uninfected control (not recorded which). The CDR3 protein is CASSTSTSGGAHEQYF. CDR3 DNA: TGTGCCAGCAGTACCTCGACTAGCGGGGGGGCCCACGAGCAGTACTTC.